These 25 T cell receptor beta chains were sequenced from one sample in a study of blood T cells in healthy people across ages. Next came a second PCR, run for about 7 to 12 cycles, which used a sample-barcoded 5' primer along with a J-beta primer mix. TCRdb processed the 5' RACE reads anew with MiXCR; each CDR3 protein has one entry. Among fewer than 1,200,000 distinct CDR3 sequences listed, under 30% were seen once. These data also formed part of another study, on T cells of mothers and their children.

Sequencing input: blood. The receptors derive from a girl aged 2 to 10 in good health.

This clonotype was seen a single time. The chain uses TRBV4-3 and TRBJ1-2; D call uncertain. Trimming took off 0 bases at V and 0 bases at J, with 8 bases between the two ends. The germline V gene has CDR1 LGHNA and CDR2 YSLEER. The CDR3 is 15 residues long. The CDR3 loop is CASSQDDTSNYGYTF. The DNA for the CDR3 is TGCGCCAGCAGCCAAGACGACACCTCTAACTATGGCTACACCTTC.

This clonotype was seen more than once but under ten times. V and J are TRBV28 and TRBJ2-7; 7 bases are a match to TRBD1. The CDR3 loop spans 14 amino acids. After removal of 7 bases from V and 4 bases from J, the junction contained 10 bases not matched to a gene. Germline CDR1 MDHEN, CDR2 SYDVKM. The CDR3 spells CASTSSPGGYEQYF. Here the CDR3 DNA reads TGTGCCAGCACCTCGTCTCCAGGGGGTTACGAGCAGTACTTC.

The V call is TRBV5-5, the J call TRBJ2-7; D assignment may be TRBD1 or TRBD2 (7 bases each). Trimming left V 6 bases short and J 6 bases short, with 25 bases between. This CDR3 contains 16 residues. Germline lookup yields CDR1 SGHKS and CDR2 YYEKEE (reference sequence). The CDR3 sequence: CASTPMEGGGFGEQYF. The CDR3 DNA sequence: TGTGCCAGCACCCCGATGGAGGGAGGGGGCTTCGGCGAGCAGTACTTC.

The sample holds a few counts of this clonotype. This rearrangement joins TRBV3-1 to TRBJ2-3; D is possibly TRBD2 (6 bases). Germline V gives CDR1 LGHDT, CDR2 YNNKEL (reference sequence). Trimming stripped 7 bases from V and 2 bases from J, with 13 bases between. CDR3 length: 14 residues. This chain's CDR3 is CASNPGLITDTQYF. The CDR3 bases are TGTGCCAGCAACCCGGGACTTATCACAGATACGCAGTATTTT.

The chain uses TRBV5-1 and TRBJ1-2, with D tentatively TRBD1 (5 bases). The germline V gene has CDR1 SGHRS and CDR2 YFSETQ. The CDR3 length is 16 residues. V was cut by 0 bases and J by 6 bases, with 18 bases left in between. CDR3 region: CASSLADNSVRDGYTF. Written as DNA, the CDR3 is TGCGCCAGCAGCTTGGCGGACAACAGTGTAAGGGATGGCTACACCTTC.

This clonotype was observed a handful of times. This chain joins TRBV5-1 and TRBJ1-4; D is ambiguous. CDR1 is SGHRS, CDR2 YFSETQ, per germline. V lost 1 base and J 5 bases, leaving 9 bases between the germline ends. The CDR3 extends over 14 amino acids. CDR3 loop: CASSLRGVNEKLFF. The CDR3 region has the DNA TGCGCCAGCAGCTTGCGTGGGGTAAATGAAAAACTGTTTTTT.

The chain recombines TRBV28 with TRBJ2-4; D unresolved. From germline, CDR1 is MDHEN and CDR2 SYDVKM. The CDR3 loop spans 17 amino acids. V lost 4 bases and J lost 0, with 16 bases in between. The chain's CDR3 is CASSSGVGIVAKNIQYF. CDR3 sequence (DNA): TGTGCCAGCAGTTCGGGTGTGGGAATCGTAGCCAAAAACATTCAGTACTTC.

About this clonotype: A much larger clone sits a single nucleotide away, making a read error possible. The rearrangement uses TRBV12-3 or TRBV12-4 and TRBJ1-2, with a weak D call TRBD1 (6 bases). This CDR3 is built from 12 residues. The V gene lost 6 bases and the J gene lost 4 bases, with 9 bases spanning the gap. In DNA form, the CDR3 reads TGTGCCAGCAGCACAGGGCGCTATGGCTACACCTTC. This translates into CASSTGRYGYTF.

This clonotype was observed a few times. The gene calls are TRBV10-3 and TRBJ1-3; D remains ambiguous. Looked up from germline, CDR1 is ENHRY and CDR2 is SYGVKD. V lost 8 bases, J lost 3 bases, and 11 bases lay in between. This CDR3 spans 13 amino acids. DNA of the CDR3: TGTGCCATCCTGGCAGGACTTGGAAACACCATATATTTT. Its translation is CAILAGLGNTIYF.

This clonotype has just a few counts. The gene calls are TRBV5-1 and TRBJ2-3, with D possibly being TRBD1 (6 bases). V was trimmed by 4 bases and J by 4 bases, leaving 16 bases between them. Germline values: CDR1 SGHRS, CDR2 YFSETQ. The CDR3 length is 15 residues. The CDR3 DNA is TGCGCCAGCAGCGCCGAACAGGGTAACCCAGATACGCAGTATTTT. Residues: CASSAEQGNPDTQYF.

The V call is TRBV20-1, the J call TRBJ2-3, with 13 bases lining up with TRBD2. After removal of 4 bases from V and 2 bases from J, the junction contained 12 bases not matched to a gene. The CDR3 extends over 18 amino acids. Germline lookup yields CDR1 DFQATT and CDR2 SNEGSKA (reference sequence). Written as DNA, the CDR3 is TGCAGTGCTATCGGACTAGCGGGAGACCCCCACCTCACAGATACGCAGTATTTT. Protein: CSAIGLAGDPHLTDTQYF.

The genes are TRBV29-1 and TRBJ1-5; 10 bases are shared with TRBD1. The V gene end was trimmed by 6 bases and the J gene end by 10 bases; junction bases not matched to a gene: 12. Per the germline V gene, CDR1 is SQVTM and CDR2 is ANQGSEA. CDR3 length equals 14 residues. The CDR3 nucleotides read TGCAGCGTGGGGATCGGGACAGGGGAAGGCCCCCAGCATTTT. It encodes CSVGIGTGEGPQHF. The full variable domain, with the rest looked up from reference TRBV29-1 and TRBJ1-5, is SAVISQKPSRDICQRGTSLTIQCQVDSQVTMMFWYRQQPGQSLTLIATANQGSEATYESGFVIDKFPISRPNLTFSTLTVSNMSPEDSSIYLCSVGIGTGEGPQHFGDGTRLSIL.

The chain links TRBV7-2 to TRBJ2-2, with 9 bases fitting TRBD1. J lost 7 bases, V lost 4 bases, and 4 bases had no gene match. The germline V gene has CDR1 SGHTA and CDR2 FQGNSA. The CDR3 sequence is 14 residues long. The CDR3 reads CASSSTGGDGELFF. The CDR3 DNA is TGTGCCAGCAGCTCGACAGGGGGGGACGGGGAGCTGTTTTTT.

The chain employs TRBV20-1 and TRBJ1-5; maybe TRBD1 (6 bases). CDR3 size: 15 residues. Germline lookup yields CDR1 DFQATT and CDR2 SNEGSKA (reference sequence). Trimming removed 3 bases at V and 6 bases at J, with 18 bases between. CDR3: CSARDEQGAGQPQHF. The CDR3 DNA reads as TGCAGTGCTAGGGATGAACAGGGTGCAGGTCAGCCCCAGCATTTT.

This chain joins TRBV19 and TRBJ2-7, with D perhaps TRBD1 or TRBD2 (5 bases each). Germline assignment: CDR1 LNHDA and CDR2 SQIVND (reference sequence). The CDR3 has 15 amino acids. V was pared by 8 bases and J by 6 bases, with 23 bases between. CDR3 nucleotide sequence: TGTGCCAGTGCAATTTGGTCGGGGACCCCGGGCGAGCAGTACTTC. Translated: CASAIWSGTPGEQYF.

This chain's CDR3 is CASSSDRVLAKNIQYF. The CDR3 DNA is TGTGCCAGCAGTTCGGACAGAGTTCTAGCCAAAAACATTCAGTACTTC. The chain combines TRBV6-5 with TRBJ2-4; a weak D match, TRBD1 (6 bases). The germline gives CDR1 MNHEY, CDR2 SVGAGI. Trimming took 4 bases from V and 0 from J, leaving 13 bases between them. The CDR3 has 16 amino acids.

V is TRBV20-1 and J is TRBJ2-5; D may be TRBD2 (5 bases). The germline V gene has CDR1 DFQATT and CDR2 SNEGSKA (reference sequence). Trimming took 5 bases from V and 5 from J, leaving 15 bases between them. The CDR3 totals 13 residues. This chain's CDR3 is CSAVGSALETQYF. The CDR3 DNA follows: TGCAGTGCTGTAGGTAGCGCGCTGGAGACCCAGTACTTC.

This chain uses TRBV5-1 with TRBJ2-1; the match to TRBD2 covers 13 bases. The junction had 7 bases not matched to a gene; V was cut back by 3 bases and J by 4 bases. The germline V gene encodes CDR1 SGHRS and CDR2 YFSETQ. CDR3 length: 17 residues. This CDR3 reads CASSSGLAGAPYNEQFF. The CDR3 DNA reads TGCGCCAGCAGCTCCGGACTAGCGGGAGCCCCGTACAATGAGCAGTTCTTC.

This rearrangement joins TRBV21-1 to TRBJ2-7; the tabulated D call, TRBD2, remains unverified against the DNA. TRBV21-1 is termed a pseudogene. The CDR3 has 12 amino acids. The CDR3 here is CARTGTSYEQYF. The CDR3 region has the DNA TGTGCCAGAACCGGGACTTCCTACGAGCAGTACTTC.

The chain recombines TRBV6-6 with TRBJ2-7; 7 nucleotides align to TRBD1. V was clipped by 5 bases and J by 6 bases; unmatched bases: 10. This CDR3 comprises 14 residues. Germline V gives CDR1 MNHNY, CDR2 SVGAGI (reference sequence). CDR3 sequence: CASSPQGSPSEQYF. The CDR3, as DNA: TGTGCCAGCAGTCCACAGGGGTCTCCCTCCGAGCAGTACTTC.

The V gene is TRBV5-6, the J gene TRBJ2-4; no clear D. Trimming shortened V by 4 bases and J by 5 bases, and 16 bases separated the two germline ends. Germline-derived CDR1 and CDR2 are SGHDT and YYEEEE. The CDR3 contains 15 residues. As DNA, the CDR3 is TGTGCCAGCAGCCTGAAGATCATAAGTCAAAACATTCAGTACTTC. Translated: CASSLKIISQNIQYF.

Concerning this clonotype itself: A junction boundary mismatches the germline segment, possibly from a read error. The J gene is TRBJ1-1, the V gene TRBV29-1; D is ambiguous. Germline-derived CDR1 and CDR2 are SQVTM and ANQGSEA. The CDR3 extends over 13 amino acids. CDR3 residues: CSVEDPLSLEALF. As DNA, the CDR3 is TGCAGCGTTGAAGACCCCCTGTCGCTAGAAGCTTTATTT. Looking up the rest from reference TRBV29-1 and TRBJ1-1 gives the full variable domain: SAVISQKPSRDICQRGTSLTIQCQVDSQVTMMFWYRQQPGQSLTLIATANQGSEATYESGFVIDKFPISRPNLTFSTLTVSNMSPEDSSIYLCSVEDPLSLEALFGQGTRLTVV.

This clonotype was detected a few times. Here the CDR3 DNA reads TGTGCCAGCAGCTTACGCGGGCGGCCAAACACTGAAGCTTTCTTT. Residues: CASSLRGRPNTEAFF. The chain carries TRBV7-3 and TRBJ1-1, with D hard to call. V lost 2 bases, J lost 2 bases, and 12 bases lay in between. From germline, CDR1 is SGHTA and CDR2 FQGTGA. The CDR3 spans 15 residues.

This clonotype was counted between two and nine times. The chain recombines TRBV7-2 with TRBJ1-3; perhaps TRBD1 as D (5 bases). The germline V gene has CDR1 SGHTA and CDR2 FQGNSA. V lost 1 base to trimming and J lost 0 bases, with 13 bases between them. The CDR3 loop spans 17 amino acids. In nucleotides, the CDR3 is TGTGCCAGCAGCTTAGATCGGCACGGGGCCTCTGGAAACACCATATATTTT. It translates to CASSLDRHGASGNTIYF.

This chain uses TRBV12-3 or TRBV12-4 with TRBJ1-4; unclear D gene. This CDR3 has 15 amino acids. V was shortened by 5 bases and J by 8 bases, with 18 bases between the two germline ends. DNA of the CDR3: TGTGCCAGCAGTGCGGAAATTATACGAGAAGAAAAACTGTTTTTT. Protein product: CASSAEIIREEKLFF.